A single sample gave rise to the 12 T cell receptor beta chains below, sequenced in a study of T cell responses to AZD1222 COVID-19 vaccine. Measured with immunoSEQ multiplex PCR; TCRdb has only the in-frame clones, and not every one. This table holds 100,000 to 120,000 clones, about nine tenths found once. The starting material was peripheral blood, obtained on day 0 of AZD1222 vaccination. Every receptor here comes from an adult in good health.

The CDR3 nucleotides are TGTGCCAGCAGTTTCCACGGGAGGGCCCAAGAGACCCAGTACTTC. The encoded protein is CASSFHGRAQETQYF. The chain is built from TRBV28 and TRBJ2-5; 8 bases are a match to TRBD2. The J segment lost 1 base and the V segment lost 3 bases, leaving 4 bases of the junction unmatched. CDR1 and CDR2 from the germline V gene are MDHEN and SYDVKM. This CDR3 contains 15 residues.

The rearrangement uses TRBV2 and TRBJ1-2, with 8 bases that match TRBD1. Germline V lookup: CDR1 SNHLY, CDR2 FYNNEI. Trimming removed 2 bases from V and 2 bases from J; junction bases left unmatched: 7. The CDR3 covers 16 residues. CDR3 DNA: TGTGCCAGCAGTGAATGGACAGGGAGCAAAAACTATGGCTACACCTTC. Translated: CASSEWTGSKNYGYTF.

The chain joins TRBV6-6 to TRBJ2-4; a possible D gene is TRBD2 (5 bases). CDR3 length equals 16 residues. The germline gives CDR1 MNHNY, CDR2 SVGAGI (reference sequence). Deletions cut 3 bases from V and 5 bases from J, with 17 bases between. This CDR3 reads CASSYNGLNGENIQYF. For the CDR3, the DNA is TGTGCCAGCAGTTATAATGGACTTAACGGGGAAAACATTCAGTACTTC.

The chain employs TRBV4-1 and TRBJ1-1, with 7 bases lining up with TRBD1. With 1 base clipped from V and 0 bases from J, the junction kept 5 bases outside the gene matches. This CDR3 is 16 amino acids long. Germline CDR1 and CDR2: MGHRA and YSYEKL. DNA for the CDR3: TGCGCCAGCAGCCAAGGAACAGGGGCCGTGAACACTGAAGCTTTCTTT. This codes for CASSQGTGAVNTEAFF.

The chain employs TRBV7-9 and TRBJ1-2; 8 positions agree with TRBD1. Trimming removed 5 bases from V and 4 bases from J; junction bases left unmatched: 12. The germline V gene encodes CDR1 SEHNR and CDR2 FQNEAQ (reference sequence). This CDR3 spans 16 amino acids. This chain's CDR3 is CASSPPTDRGTYGYTF. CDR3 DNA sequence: TGTGCCAGCAGCCCACCGACCGACAGGGGCACCTATGGCTACACCTTC.

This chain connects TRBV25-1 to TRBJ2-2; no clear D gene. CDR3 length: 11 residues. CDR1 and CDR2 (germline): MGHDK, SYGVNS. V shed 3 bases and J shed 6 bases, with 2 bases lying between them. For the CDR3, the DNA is TGTGCCAGCAGTGATGCCGGGGAGCTGTTTTTT. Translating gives CASSDAGELFF.

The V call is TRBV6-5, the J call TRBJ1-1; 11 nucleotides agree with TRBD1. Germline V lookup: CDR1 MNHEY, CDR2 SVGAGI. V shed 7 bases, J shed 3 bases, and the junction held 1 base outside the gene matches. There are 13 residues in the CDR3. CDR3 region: CASMGQGDTEAFF. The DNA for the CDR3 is TGTGCCAGCATGGGACAGGGGGACACTGAAGCTTTCTTT.

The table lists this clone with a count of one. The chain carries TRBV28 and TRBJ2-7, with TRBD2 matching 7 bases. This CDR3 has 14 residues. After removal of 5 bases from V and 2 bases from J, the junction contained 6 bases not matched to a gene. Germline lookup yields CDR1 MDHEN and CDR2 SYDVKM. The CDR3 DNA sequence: TGTGCCAGCAGTCGCTCGGGGGGAGCCTACGAGCAGTACTTC. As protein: CASSRSGGAYEQYF.

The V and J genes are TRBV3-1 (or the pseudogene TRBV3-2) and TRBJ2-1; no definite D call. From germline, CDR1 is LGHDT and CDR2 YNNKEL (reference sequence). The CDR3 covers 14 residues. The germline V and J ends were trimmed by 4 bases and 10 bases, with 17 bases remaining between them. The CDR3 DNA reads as TGTGCCAGCAGCCTGGGGATGAAGCCGACGGAGCAGTTCTTC. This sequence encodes CASSLGMKPTEQFF.

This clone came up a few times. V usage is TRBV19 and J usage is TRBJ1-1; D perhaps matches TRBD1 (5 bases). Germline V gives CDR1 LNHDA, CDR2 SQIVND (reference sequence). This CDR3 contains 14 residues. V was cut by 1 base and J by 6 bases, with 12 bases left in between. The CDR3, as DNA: TGTGCCAGTAGTATAGGGGCTCAGGGCGCTGAAGCTTTCTTT. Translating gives CASSIGAQGAEAFF. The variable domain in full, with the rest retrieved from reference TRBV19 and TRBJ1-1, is DGGITQSPKYLFRKEGQNVTLSCEQNLNHDAMYWYRQDPGQGLRLIYYSQIVNDFQKGDIAEGYSVSREKKESFPLTVTSAQKNPTAFYLCASSIGAQGAEAFFGQGTRLTVV.

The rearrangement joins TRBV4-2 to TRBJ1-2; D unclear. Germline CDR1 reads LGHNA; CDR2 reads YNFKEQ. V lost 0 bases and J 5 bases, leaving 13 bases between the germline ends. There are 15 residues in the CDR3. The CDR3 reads CASSQDGDGLYGYTF. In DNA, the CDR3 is TGTGCCAGCAGCCAAGATGGCGACGGACTATATGGCTACACCTTC.

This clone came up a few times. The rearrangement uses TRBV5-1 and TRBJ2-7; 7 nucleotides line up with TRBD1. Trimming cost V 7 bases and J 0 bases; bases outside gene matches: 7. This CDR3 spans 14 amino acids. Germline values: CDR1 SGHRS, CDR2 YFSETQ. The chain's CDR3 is CASAEQGSSYEQYF. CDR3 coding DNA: TGCGCCAGCGCTGAACAGGGGAGCTCCTACGAGCAGTACTTC.